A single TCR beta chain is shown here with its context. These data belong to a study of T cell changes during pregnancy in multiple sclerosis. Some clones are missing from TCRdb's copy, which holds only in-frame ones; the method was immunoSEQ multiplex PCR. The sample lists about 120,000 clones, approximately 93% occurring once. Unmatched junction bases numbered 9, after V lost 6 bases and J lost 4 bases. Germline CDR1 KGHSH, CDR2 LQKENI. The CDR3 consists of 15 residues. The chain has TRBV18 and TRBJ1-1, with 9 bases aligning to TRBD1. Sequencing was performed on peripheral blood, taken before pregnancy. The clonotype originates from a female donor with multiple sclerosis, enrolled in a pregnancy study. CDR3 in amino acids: CASSRDRVEGTEAFF. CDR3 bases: TGTGCCAGCTCTAGGGACAGGGTAGAGGGCACTGAAGCTTTCTTT.